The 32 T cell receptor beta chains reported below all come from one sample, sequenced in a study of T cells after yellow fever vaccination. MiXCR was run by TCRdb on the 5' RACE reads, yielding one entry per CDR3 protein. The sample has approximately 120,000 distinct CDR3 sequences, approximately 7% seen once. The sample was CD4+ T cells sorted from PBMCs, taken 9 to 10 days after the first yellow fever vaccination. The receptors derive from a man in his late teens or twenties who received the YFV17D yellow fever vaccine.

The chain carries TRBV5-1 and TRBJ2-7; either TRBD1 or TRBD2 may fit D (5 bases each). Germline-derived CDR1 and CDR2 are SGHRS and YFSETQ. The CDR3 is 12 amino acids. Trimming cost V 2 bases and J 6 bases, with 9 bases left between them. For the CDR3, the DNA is TGCGCCAGCAGCTTATACGGGACCGAGCAGTACTTC. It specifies CASSLYGTEQYF.

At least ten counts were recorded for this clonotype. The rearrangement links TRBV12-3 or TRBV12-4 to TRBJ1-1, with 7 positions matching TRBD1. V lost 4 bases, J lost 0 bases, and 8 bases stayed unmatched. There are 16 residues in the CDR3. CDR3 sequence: CASSYSDRMLNTEAFF. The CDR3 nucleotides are TGTGCCAGCAGTTACTCGGACAGGATGTTGAACACTGAAGCTTTCTTT.

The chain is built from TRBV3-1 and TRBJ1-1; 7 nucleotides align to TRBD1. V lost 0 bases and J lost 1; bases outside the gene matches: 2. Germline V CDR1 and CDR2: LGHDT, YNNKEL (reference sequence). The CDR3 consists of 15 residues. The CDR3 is CASSQEWTGNTEAFF. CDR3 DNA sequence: TGTGCCAGCAGCCAAGAGTGGACAGGGAACACTGAAGCTTTCTTT.

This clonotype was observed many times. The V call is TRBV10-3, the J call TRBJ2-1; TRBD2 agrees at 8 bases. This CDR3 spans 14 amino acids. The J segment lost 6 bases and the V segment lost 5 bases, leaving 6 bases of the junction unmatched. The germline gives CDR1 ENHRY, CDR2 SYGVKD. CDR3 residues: CAISRGGPVNEQFF. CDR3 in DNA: TGTGCCATCAGTCGGGGGGGCCCGGTCAATGAGCAGTTCTTC.

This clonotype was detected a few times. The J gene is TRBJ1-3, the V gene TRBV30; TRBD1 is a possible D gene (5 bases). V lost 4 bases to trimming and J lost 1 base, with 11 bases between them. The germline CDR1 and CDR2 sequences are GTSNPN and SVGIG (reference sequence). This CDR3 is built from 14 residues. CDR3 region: CAWTPGGSGNTIYF. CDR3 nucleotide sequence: TGTGCCTGGACCCCCGGGGGGTCTGGAAACACCATATATTTT.

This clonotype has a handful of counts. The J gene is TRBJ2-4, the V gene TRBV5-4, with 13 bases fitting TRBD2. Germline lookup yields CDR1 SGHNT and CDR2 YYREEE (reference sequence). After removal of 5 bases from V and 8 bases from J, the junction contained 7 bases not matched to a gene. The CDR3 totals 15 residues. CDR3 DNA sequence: TGTGCCAGCAGTCGAGGACTAGCGGGGGCGGACATTCAGTACTTC. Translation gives CASSRGLAGADIQYF.

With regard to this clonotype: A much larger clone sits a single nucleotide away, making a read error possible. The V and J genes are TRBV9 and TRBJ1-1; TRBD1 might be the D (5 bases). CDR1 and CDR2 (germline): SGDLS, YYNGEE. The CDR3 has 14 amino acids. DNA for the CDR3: TGTGCCAGCAGCGTAGATGACAGCAACACTGAAGCTCTCTTT. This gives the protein CASSVDDSNTEALF.

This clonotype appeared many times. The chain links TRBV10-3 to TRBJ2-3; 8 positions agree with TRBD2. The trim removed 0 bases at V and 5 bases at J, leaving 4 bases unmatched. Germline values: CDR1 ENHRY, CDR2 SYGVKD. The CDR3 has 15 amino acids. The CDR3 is CAISESGTREDTQYF. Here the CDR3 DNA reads TGTGCCATCAGTGAGTCGGGGACTAGGGAAGATACGCAGTATTTT.

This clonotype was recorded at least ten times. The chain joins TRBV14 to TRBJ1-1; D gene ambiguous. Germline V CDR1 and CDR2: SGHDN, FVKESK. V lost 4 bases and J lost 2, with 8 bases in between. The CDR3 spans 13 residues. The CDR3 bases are TGTGCCAGCAGCCGGGCCCTAAACACTGAAGCTTTCTTT. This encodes CASSRALNTEAFF.

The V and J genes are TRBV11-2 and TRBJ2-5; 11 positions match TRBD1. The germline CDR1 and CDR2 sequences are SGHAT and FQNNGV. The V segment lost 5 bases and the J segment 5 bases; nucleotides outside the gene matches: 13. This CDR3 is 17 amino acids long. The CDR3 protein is CASSVRDRGIMKETQYF. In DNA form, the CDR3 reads TGTGCCAGCAGCGTCCGGGACAGGGGGATTATGAAGGAGACCCAGTACTTC.

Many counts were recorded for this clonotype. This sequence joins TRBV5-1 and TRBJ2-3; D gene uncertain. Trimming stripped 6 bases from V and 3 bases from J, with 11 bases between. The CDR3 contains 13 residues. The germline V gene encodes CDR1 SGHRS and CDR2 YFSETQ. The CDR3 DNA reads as TGCGCCAGCATGTTGATGGAGACAGATACGCAGTATTTT. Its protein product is CASMLMETDTQYF.

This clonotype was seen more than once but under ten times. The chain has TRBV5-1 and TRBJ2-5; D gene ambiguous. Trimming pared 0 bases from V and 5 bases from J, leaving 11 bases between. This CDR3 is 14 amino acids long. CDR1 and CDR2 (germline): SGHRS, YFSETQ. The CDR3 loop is CASSLVPPGETQYF. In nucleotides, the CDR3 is TGCGCCAGCAGCTTGGTTCCCCCCGGGGAGACCCAGTACTTC.

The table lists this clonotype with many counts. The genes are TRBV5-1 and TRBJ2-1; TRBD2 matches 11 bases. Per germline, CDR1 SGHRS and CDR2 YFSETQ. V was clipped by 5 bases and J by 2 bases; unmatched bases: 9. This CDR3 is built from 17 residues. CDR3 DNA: TGCGCCAGCAGGAATAGCGGGGGGGCCGGGACCTACAATGAGCAGTTCTTC. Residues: CASRNSGGAGTYNEQFF.

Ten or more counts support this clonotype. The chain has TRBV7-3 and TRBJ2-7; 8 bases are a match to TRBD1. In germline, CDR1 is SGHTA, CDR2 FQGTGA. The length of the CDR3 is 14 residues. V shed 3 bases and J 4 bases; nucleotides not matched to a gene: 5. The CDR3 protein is CASSFGTGPYEQYF. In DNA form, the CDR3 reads TGTGCCAGCAGCTTCGGGACAGGACCTTACGAGCAGTACTTC.

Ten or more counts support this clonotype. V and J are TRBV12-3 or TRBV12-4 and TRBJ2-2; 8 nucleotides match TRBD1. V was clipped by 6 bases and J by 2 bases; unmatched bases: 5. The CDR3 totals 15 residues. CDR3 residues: CASRTGVFNTGELFF. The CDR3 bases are TGTGCCAGCAGGACAGGGGTCTTCAACACCGGGGAGCTGTTTTTT.

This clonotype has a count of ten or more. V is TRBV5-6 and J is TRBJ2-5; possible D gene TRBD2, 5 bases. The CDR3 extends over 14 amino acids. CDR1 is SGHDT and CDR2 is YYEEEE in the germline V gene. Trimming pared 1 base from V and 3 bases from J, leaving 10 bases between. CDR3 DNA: TGTGCCAGCAGCTTGACGGCGGGTAAAGAGACCCAGTACTTC. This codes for CASSLTAGKETQYF.

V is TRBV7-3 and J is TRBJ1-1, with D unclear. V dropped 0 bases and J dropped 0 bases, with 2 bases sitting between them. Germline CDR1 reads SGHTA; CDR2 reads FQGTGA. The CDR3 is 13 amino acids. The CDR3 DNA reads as TGTGCCAGCAGCTTAACCGTGAACACTGAAGCTTTCTTT. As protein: CASSLTVNTEAFF. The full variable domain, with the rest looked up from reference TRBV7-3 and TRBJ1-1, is GAGVSQTPSNKVTEKGKYVELRCDPISGHTALYWYRQSLGQGPEFLIYFQGTGAADDSGLPNDRFFAVRPEGSVSTLKIQRTERGDSAVYLCASSLTVNTEAFFGQGTRLTVV.

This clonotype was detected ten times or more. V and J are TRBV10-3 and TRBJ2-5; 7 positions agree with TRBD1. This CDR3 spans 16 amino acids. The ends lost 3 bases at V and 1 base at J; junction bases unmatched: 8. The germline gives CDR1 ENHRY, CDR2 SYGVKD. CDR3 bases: TGTGCCATCAGTGACCCGGTGGGACAGATCCAAGAGACCCAGTACTTC. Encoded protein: CAISDPVGQIQETQYF.

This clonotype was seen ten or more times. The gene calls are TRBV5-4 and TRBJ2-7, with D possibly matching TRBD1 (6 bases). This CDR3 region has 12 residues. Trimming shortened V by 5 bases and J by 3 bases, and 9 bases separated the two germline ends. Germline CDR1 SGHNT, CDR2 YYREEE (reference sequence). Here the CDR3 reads CASSRDNYEQYV. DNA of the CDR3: TGTGCCAGCAGTCGGGACAACTACGAGCAGTACGTC.

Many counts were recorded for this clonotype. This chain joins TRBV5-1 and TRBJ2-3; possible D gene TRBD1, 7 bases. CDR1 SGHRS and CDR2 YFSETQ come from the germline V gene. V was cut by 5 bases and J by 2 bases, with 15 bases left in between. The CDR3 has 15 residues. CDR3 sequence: CASSYGQDYTDTQYF. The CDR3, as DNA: TGCGCCAGCAGTTACGGACAGGACTACACAGATACGCAGTATTTT.

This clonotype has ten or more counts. CDR3: CATSGGQGVGELFF. The DNA of the CDR3 is TGTGCCACCAGTGGGGGACAGGGGGTCGGGGAGCTGTTTTTT. This rearrangement joins TRBV24-1 to TRBJ2-2, with 11 bases that match TRBD1. Germline V gene data show CDR1 as KGHDR and CDR2 as SFDVKD. V gave up 5 bases and J gave up 7 bases; unmatched junction bases: 2. The CDR3 has 14 amino acids.

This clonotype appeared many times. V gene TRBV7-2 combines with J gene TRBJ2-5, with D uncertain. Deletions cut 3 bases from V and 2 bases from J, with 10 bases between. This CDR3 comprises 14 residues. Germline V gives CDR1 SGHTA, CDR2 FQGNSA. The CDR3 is CASSFQASQETQYF. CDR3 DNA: TGTGCCAGCAGCTTCCAGGCTTCACAAGAGACCCAGTACTTC.

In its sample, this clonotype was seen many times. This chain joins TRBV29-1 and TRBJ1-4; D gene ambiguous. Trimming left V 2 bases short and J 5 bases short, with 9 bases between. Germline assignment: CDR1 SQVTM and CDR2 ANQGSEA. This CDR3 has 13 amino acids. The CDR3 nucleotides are TGCAGCGTTGAATCGCAGCAGAATGAAAAACTGTTTTTT. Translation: CSVESQQNEKLFF. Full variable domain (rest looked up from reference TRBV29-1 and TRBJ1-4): SAVISQKPSRDICQRGTSLTIQCQVDSQVTMMFWYRQQPGQSLTLIATANQGSEATYESGFVIDKFPISRPNLTFSTLTVSNMSPEDSSIYLCSVESQQNEKLFFGSGTQLSVL.

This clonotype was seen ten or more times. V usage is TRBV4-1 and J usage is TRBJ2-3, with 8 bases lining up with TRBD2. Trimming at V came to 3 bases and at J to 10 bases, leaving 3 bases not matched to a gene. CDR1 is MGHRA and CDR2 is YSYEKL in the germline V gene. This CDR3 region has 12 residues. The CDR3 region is CASSQFGRAQYF. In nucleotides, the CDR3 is TGCGCCAGCAGCCAGTTCGGGAGGGCGCAGTATTTT.

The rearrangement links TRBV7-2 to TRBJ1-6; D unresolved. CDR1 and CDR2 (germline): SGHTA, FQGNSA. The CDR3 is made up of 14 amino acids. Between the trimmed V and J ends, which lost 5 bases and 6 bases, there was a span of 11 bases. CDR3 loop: CASSQGRFNSPLHF. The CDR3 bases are TGTGCCAGCAGCCAAGGACGGTTTAATTCACCCCTCCACTTT.

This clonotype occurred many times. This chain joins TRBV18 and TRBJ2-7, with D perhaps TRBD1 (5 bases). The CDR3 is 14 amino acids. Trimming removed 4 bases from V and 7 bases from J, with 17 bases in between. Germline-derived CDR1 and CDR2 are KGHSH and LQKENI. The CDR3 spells CASSRNDPKGEQYV. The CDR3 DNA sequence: TGTGCCAGCTCACGAAACGACCCAAAGGGGGAGCAGTACGTC.

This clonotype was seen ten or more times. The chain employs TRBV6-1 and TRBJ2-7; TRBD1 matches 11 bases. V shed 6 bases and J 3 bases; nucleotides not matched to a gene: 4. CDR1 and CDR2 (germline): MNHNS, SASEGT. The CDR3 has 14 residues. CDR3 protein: CASRAGTGGYEQYV. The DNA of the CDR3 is TGTGCCAGCAGGGCCGGGACAGGGGGCTACGAGCAGTACGTC.

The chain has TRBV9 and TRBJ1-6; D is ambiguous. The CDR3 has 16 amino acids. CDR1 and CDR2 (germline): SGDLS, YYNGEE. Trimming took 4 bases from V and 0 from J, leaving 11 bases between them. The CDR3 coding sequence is TGTGCCAGCAGCTCCCAGCCCGGCTCCTATAATTCACCCCTCCACTTT. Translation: CASSSQPGSYNSPLHF.

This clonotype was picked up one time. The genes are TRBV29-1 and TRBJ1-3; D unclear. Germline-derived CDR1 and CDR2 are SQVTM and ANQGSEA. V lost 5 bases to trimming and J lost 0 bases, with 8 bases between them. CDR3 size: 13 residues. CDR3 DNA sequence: TGCAGCGTTACCAGGAGCTCTGGAAACACCATATATTTT. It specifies CSVTRSSGNTIYF.

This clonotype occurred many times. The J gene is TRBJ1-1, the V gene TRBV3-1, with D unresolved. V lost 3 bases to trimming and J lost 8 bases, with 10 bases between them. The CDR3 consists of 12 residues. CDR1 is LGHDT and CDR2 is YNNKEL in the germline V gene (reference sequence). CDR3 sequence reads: CASSHESLEAFF. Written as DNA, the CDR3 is TGTGCCAGCAGCCACGAGAGCTTGGAAGCTTTCTTT.

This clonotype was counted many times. DNA for the CDR3: TGCGCCAGCAGCCTTACCCGTACTAGCGGGTTCCAAGAGACCCAGTACTTC. Amino acid sequence: CASSLTRTSGFQETQYF. This chain joins TRBV5-1 and TRBJ2-5; TRBD2 agrees at 9 bases. The CDR3 has 17 residues. Per the germline V gene, CDR1 is SGHRS and CDR2 is YFSETQ. V lost 4 bases and J lost 1; bases outside the gene matches: 11.

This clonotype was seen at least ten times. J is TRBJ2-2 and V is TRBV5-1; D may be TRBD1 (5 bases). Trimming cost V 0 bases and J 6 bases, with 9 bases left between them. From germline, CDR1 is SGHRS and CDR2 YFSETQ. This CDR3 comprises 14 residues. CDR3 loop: CASSLGGASGELFF. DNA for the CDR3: TGCGCCAGCAGCTTGGGGGGCGCATCCGGGGAGCTGTTTTTT.